A single sample gave rise to the 30 T cell receptor beta chains below, sequenced in a study of technical replicates of blood from several donors. The table came from immunoSEQ multiplex PCR; TCRdb's copy has only in-frame clones and leaves some out. Among 75,000 to 95,000 clones listed, approximately 95% were seen once. The sequencing input was T cells isolated from PBMCs. Receptors were obtained from a human donor in good health.

V gene TRBV18 combines with J gene TRBJ1-5; D may be TRBD1 (5 bases). This CDR3 comprises 14 residues. V lost 3 bases, J lost 4 bases, and 10 bases lay in between. Per the germline V gene, CDR1 is KGHSH and CDR2 is LQKENI. The CDR3 nucleotides read TGTGCCAGCTCACCGGGGGGAAATAATCAGCCCCAGCATTTT. This encodes CASSPGGNNQPQHF.

V is TRBV5-6 and J is TRBJ1-1; perhaps TRBD1 as D (6 bases). This CDR3 comprises 15 residues. Trimming stripped 0 bases from V and 0 bases from J, with 9 bases between. Germline CDR1 is SGHDT and CDR2 is YYEEEE. CDR3 in DNA: TGTGCCAGCAGCTTGGAAGACAGGTTGAACACTGAAGCTTTCTTT. This codes for CASSLEDRLNTEAFF.

The chain links TRBV4-1 to TRBJ2-3; TRBD2 matches at 8 bases. Germline V CDR1 and CDR2: MGHRA, YSYEKL. The CDR3 is 15 amino acids. V lost 1 base and J lost 3; bases outside the gene matches: 3. The CDR3 region is CASSQAGTRTDTQYF. The CDR3 nucleotides read TGCGCCAGCAGCCAAGCCGGGACTAGAACAGATACGCAGTATTTT.

J is TRBJ2-1 and V is TRBV5-4, with 11 bases fitting TRBD1. After removal of 6 bases from V and 4 bases from J, the junction contained 6 bases not matched to a gene. CDR1 is SGHNT, CDR2 YYREEE, per germline (reference sequence). The CDR3 is 15 residues long. The CDR3 nucleotides are TGTGCCAGCACATCCGGGACAGGGGGTTACAATGAGCAGTTCTTC. Translation gives CASTSGTGGYNEQFF. Drawing the rest from reference TRBV5-4 and TRBJ2-1, the complete variable domain is ETGVTQSPTHLIKTRGQQVTLRCSSQSGHNTVSWYQQALGQGPQFIFQYYREEENGRGNFPPRFSGLQFPNYSSELNVNALELDDSALYLCASTSGTGGYNEQFFGPGTRLTVL.

The rearrangement joins TRBV5-6 to TRBJ2-1, with unresolved D. V lost 0 bases, J lost 5 bases, and 3 bases lay in between. Germline CDR1 and CDR2: SGHDT and YYEEEE. The CDR3 covers 12 residues. CDR3 region: CASSLGDNEQFF. Written as DNA, the CDR3 is TGTGCCAGCAGCTTGGGAGACAATGAGCAGTTCTTC. Drawing the rest from reference TRBV5-6 and TRBJ2-1, the complete variable domain is DAGVTQSPTHLIKTRGQQVTLRCSPKSGHDTVSWYQQALGQGPQFIFQYYEEEERQRGNFPDRFSGHQFPNYSSELNVNALLLGDSALYLCASSLGDNEQFFGPGTRLTVL.

This clone occurred once. At one end the junction does not follow the germline gene, possibly because of a read error. The chain carries TRBV28 and TRBJ2-7; the match to TRBD1 covers 7 bases. The V gene's germline CDR1 is MDHEN and CDR2 SYDVKM. The CDR3 runs to 12 residues. Here the CDR3 reads CASSSPAGGFSF. CDR3 in DNA: TGTGCCAGCAGTAGCCCGGCAGGGGGATTTTCTTTC.

The chain is built from TRBV6-1 and TRBJ1-3; D not resolved. The CDR3 is 15 amino acids. Germline CDR1 reads MNHNS; CDR2 reads SASEGT. Trimming pared 6 bases from V and 2 bases from J, leaving 14 bases between. The CDR3 coding sequence is TGTGCCAGCAGGGGCTCCTCCAATCCTGGAAACACCATATATTTT. It specifies CASRGSSNPGNTIYF.

The V and J genes are TRBV2 and TRBJ2-3, with D hard to call. With 11 bases removed from V and 1 base from J, the gap between germline ends came to 13 bases. The CDR3 sequence is 13 residues long. The V gene's germline CDR1 is SNHLY and CDR2 FYNNEI. This CDR3 is CAPRYPGTDTQYF. CDR3 DNA: TGTGCCCCCCGTTACCCGGGCACAGATACGCAGTATTTT.

The chain joins TRBV7-2 to TRBJ2-7; 10 nucleotides agree with TRBD2. Germline lookup yields CDR1 SGHTA and CDR2 FQGNSA. The CDR3 contains 14 residues. V dropped 2 bases and J dropped 3; count of bases not matched to a gene: 1. Here the CDR3 DNA reads TGTGCCAGCAGCTTACTAGCGGGAGACTACGAGCAGTACTTC. The encoded protein is CASSLLAGDYEQYF. The full variable domain, its missing parts supplied by reference TRBV7-2 and TRBJ2-7, is GAGVSQSPSNKVTEKGKDVELRCDPISGHTALYWYRQSLGQGLEFLIYFQGNSAPDKSGLPSDRFSAERTGGSVSTLTIQRTQQEDSAVYLCASSLLAGDYEQYFGPGTRLTVT.

The V and J genes are TRBV7-9 and TRBJ2-7, with 12 bases fitting TRBD2. With 3 bases clipped from V and 0 bases from J, the junction kept 0 bases outside the gene matches. The CDR3 consists of 15 residues. Per the germline V gene, CDR1 is SEHNR and CDR2 is FQNEAQ (reference sequence). Here the CDR3 reads CASSLTSGSSYEQYF. The CDR3 nucleotides read TGTGCCAGCAGCTTGACTAGCGGGAGCTCCTACGAGCAGTACTTC.

This clone was counted once. V is TRBV27 and J is TRBJ2-7; the match to TRBD1 covers 8 bases. After removal of 3 bases from V and 4 bases from J, the junction contained 2 bases not matched to a gene. CDR1 is MNHEY, CDR2 SMNVEV, per germline (reference sequence). This CDR3 has 13 residues. CDR3 in amino acids: CASSLRQGYEQYF. In DNA, the CDR3 is TGTGCCAGCAGTTTGCGACAGGGGTACGAGCAGTACTTC.

The chain recombines TRBV7-9 with TRBJ2-5, with TRBD1 as a possible D gene (6 bases). Germline loops: CDR1 SEHNR, CDR2 FQNEAQ (reference sequence). V lost 1 base, J lost 1 base, and 7 bases lay in between. This CDR3 contains 14 residues. CDR3: CASSLGGLQETQYF. The DNA of the CDR3 is TGTGCCAGCAGCTTAGGGGGGCTCCAAGAGACCCAGTACTTC.

The V and J genes are TRBV27 and TRBJ1-5; maybe TRBD1 (5 bases). The CDR3 sequence is 14 residues long. Germline CDR1 reads MNHEY; CDR2 reads SMNVEV (reference sequence). Trimming removed 6 bases at V and 3 bases at J, with 12 bases between. CDR3 coding DNA: TGTGCCAGCAGGGGCGGGGGGAACAATCAGCCCCAGCATTTT. Translated, it gives CASRGGGNNQPQHF.

This clone was counted only a few times. This rearrangement joins TRBV2 to TRBJ1-2; D is undetermined. Germline CDR1 and CDR2: SNHLY and FYNNEI. The CDR3 has 13 amino acids. Trimming pared 3 bases from V and 4 bases from J, leaving 9 bases between. This CDR3 reads CASSDRPFYGYTF. In DNA form, the CDR3 reads TGTGCCAGCAGTGACAGGCCCTTCTATGGCTACACCTTC.

The J gene is TRBJ2-7, the V gene TRBV7-2; TRBD2 agrees at 13 bases. Trimming at V came to 6 bases and at J to 3 bases, leaving 5 bases not matched to a gene. The length of the CDR3 is 15 residues. The germline gives CDR1 SGHTA, CDR2 FQGNSA. CDR3 in amino acids: CASRKGTSGVYEQYF. CDR3 nucleotides: TGTGCCAGCAGGAAAGGGACTAGCGGGGTCTACGAGCAGTACTTC.

This chain links TRBV7-3 with TRBJ2-1; 7 bases align to TRBD2. Germline CDR1 reads SGHTA; CDR2 reads FQGTGA. Trimming cost V 0 bases and J 3 bases; bases outside gene matches: 5. The CDR3 is 16 amino acids. The CDR3 DNA sequence: TGTGCCAGCAGCTTAACGTCCTGGGAGGGCTACAATGAGCAGTTCTTC. As protein: CASSLTSWEGYNEQFF.

The chain couples TRBV9 to TRBJ1-1; D is perhaps TRBD1 (5 bases). V lost 4 bases and J lost 4, with 17 bases in between. Germline V gene lookup returns CDR1 SGDLS and CDR2 YYNGEE. CDR3 length: 15 residues. The CDR3 coding sequence is TGTGCCAGCAGCCCTATCCAGGGAGGGGTCACTGAAGCTTTCTTT. Its translation: CASSPIQGGVTEAFF.

This chain links TRBV5-1 with TRBJ1-4; a weak D match, TRBD1 (5 bases). The CDR3 length is 16 residues. V was clipped by 4 bases and J by 7 bases, with 20 bases between them. Germline V CDR1 and CDR2: SGHRS, YFSETQ. The CDR3 loop reads CASSPGDETVGEKLFF. In DNA, the CDR3 is TGCGCCAGCAGCCCTGGTGACGAGACAGTGGGTGAAAAACTGTTTTTT.

The rearrangement links TRBV6-4 to TRBJ1-1; 8 bases are a match to TRBD1. The germline CDR1 and CDR2 sequences are MRHNA and SNTAGT. This CDR3 has 17 residues. The J segment lost 4 bases and the V segment lost 9 bases, leaving 19 bases of the junction unmatched. The CDR3 spells CASRREAGGGDGTEAFF. CDR3 bases: TGTGCCAGTAGACGGGAGGCAGGGGGCGGGGATGGCACTGAAGCTTTCTTT.

The chain recombines TRBV18 with TRBJ2-5; possibly TRBD2 for D (5 bases). The CDR3 runs 14 residues. Trimming took off 2 bases at V and 4 bases at J, with 11 bases between the two ends. Germline V gene data show CDR1 as KGHSH and CDR2 as LQKENI. The CDR3 nucleotides are TGTGCCAGCTCACCATGGGAGTCTAGAGAGACCCAGTACTTC. Its translation: CASSPWESRETQYF.

This chain connects TRBV16 to TRBJ2-7; 12 bases are shared with TRBD2. From germline, CDR1 is KGHSY and CDR2 FQNENV. CDR3 length: 19 residues. Trimming at V came to 4 bases and at J to 2 bases, leaving 15 bases not matched to a gene. CDR3 protein: CASSPLPSSWTSGTYEQYF. CDR3 coding DNA: TGTGCCAGCAGCCCACTACCATCATCTTGGACTAGCGGGACCTACGAGCAGTACTTC.

The V and J genes are TRBV7-8 and TRBJ2-5; TRBD2 might be the D (6 bases). The CDR3 spans 15 residues. V was pared by 4 bases and J by 5 bases, with 17 bases between. Germline V lookup: CDR1 SGHVS, CDR2 FQNEAQ. The CDR3 region has the DNA TGTGCCAGCAGCTATAGTGGCGGGAAAACGGAGACCCAGTACTTC. It translates to CASSYSGGKTETQYF. Filled out from reference TRBV7-8 and TRBJ2-5, the complete variable domain reads GAGVSQSPRYKVAKRGQDVALRCDPISGHVSLFWYQQALGQGPEFLTYFQNEAQLDKSGLPSDRFFAERPEGSVSTLKIQRTQQEDSAVYLCASSYSGGKTETQYFGPGTRLLVL.

V usage is TRBV7-6 and J usage is TRBJ1-1, with a tentative D call TRBD1 (5 bases). This CDR3 spans 14 amino acids. CDR1 is SGHVS, CDR2 FNYEAQ, per germline. Trimming took off 2 bases at V and 4 bases at J, with 11 bases between the two ends. The CDR3 is CASSLSGLSTEAFF. CDR3 nucleotide sequence: TGTGCCAGCAGCTTATCAGGGTTGAGCACTGAAGCTTTCTTT.

The chain employs TRBV6-5 and TRBJ2-7; D call uncertain. The CDR3 totals 11 residues. From germline, CDR1 is MNHEY and CDR2 SVGAGI. Between the trimmed V and J ends, which lost 2 bases and 6 bases, there was a span of 5 bases. In DNA form, the CDR3 reads TGTGCCAGCAGTTACCCCTCCGAGCAGTACTTC. It codes for CASSYPSEQYF.

This chain links TRBV5-1 with TRBJ2-1; no clear D gene. The germline V gene has CDR1 SGHRS and CDR2 YFSETQ. The CDR3 is made up of 13 amino acids. V lost 4 bases and J lost 4, with 9 bases in between. The CDR3 DNA is TGCGCCAGCAGCCCGCTAAGTTACAATGAGCAGTTCTTC. It codes for CASSPLSYNEQFF.

The CDR3 DNA reads as TGTGCCAGCTCACCATACCCCGGGGACGAGCAGTACTTC. It yields the protein CASSPYPGDEQYF. The chain has TRBV18 and TRBJ2-7; weak D call: TRBD2 (5 bases). The CDR3 has 13 residues. Germline CDR1 and CDR2: KGHSH and LQKENI. The germline V and J ends were trimmed by 2 bases and 5 bases, with 10 bases remaining between them.

This clone was observed a few times. J is TRBJ1-3 and V is TRBV30; 7 nucleotides line up with TRBD1. V lost 1 base to trimming and J lost 6 bases; unmatched junction nucleotides: 3. Germline V gene data show CDR1 as GTSNPN and CDR2 as SVGIG (reference sequence). This CDR3 region has 13 residues. The CDR3 DNA reads as TGTGCCTGGAGTGAAGACAGGGAAAACACCATATATTTT. Its translation: CAWSEDRENTIYF.

The chain has TRBV7-8 and TRBJ2-1; 13 bases match TRBD2. V gave up 3 bases and J gave up 10 bases; unmatched junction bases: 6. CDR1 SGHVS and CDR2 FQNEAQ come from the germline V gene. CDR3 size: 15 residues. This CDR3 is CASSFWTSGSLEQFF. The CDR3 DNA sequence: TGTGCCAGCAGCTTCTGGACTAGCGGGAGTTTAGAGCAGTTCTTC.

DNA of the CDR3: TGTGCCAGCAGCGTAGGTACAGGGGGTTCCTACGAGCAGTACTTC. This translates into CASSVGTGGSYEQYF. The chain uses TRBV9 and TRBJ2-7; 8 bases align to TRBD1. The V gene's germline CDR1 is SGDLS and CDR2 YYNGEE. V trimming: 0 bases; J trimming: 1 base; junction bases outside the gene matches: 3. This CDR3 region has 15 residues.

V usage is TRBV18 and J usage is TRBJ1-2; TRBD1 matches 8 bases. Germline CDR1 reads KGHSH; CDR2 reads LQKENI. The CDR3 has 14 residues. V trimming: 5 bases; J trimming: 5 bases; junction bases outside the gene matches: 7. DNA for the CDR3: TGTGCCAGCTCATCCTCGACAGGGGCTTATGGCTACACCTTC. Translated, it gives CASSSSTGAYGYTF.